This T cell receptor beta chain was identified in a study of T-cell memory formation after mild COVID-19. Libraries for TCRalpha and TCRbeta carried sample barcodes and unique molecular identifiers via 5'RACE. TCRdb redid the calling of the 5' RACE reads with MiXCR, one entry per CDR3 protein. The table includes around 430,000 distinct CDR3 sequences, roughly 15% detected once. For this clonotype: Antigen specificity is unknown.

The CDR3 is 15 amino acids. The trim removed 6 bases at V and 2 bases at J, leaving 8 bases unmatched. General study results and limits: Mostly located in CM and EM were contracting CD4+ clones, with contracting CD8+ clones located in EMRA. A subset of responding clones appeared in pre-infection memory, suggesting cross-reactive memory joined.

The sequencing sample was made of PBMCs or a T cell subset sorted from them (not recorded which). This sequence joins TRBV12-3 or TRBV12-4 and TRBJ2-3, with 7 bases aligning to TRBD1. This TCR derives from a man aged 18 to 30 who had mild COVID-19 (a few samples of this study predate the infection). Cell type and time point are not known. The CDR3 DNA reads as TGTGCCAGCAGAATACGGGACAGCAACACAGATACGCAGTATTTT. This sequence encodes CASRIRDSNTDTQYF.